This is a list of T cell receptor beta chains from one sample in a study of blood T cells in healthy people across ages. MiXCR, run by TCRdb on the 5' RACE reads, gives a single entry per CDR3 protein. Of roughly 700,000 distinct CDR3 sequences in the sample, more than 40% are singletons; the top ten hold about a third. Sequencing was carried out using blood. The receptors here all came from a woman between 55 and 75 years old in good health. Both conserved end residues are part of each CDR3. A D gene is named only where the DNA matches it firmly. Size is omitted from some rows. Given values are once, few, many or a class for expanded clones.

j_call d_call clone_size v_call cdr3_nt cdr3_aa
TRBJ2-3 TRBD2 - TRBV5-1 TGCGCCAGCGAATATAGCGGGAGACCAGATACGCAGTATTTT CASEYSGRPDTQYF
TRBJ2-7 TRBD2 - TRBV28 TGTGCCAGCAGTAAAGCGGGACTTAACTACAATGAGCAGTACTTC CASSKAGLNYNEQYF
TRBJ2-1 - few TRBV4-3 TGCGCCAGCAGCCAACAAAGCGGAAGCTCCTACAATGAGCAGTTCTTC CASSQQSGSSYNEQFF
TRBJ1-2 - - TRBV12-3/TRBV12-4 TGTGCCAGCAGTTTAGCGCTTTTAGGGGAAGGCTACACCTTC CASSLALLGEGYTF
TRBJ2-5 TRBD1 - TRBV24-1 TGTGCCACCAGTGATTCATCCGAGGACAGGGGATACCAAGAGACCCAGTACTTC CATSDSSEDRGYQETQYF
TRBJ2-7 - few TRBV5-1 TGCGCCAGCAGCTTGGACTTCTACGAGCAGTACTTC CASSLDFYEQYF
TRBJ2-5 - - TRBV24-1 TGTGCCACCAGTACAGGTGGGCCCAATTCCGAGACCCAGTACTTC CATSTGGPNSETQYF
TRBJ2-7 TRBD2 - TRBV7-2 TGTGCCAGCAGCGCCGGGACTAGCCTTCACGAGCAGTACTTC CASSAGTSLHEQYF
TRBJ1-5 - - TRBV28 TGTGCCAGCAGTTTCCCCCTAATAGGTCAGCCCCAGCATTTT CASSFPLIGQPQHF
TRBJ2-5 - - TRBV9 TGTGCCAGCAGCGTAGAGGGGGGGAGTGAGACCCAGTACTTC CASSVEGGSETQYF
TRBJ2-3 - - TRBV12-3/TRBV12-4 TGTGCCAGCAGCCCTGCCGGAGGGGTGGCAGATACGCAGTATTTT CASSPAGGVADTQYF
TRBJ2-5 - - TRBV7-9 TGTGCCAGCAGTCCATCCGGGACGTTGGCAGAGACCCAGTACTTC CASSPSGTLAETQYF
TRBJ2-3 - - TRBV12-3/TRBV12-4 TGTGCCAGCAGTTGGAGAGTGACAGCAGATATGCAGTATTTT CASSWRVTADMQYF
TRBJ1-1 - - TRBV6-1 TGTGCCAGCAGTGAAGCTATCAGGGCCGCTTTCTTT CASSEAIRAAFF
TRBJ2-1 TRBD1 - TRBV24-1 TGTGCCACCAGTGACAACCCGGGACAGGAGAATTTTGAGCAGTTCTTC CATSDNPGQENFEQFF
TRBJ2-3 - - TRBV14 TGTGCCAGCAGCCAAGTACACTTCACAGATACGCAGTATTTT CASSQVHFTDTQYF
TRBJ2-1 TRBD2 - TRBV15 TGTGCCACCAGCAGAGATCTTCCGACTAGCGGGCGGGGCGAGAGCTCCCACAATGAGCAGTTCTTC CATSRDLPTSGRGESSHNEQFF
TRBJ1-4 - few TRBV20-1 TGCAGTGCTCAGGGGTTAGCTAATGAAAAACTGTTTTTT CSAQGLANEKLFF
TRBJ2-7 - few TRBV7-2 TGTGCCAGCAGCTTAGAAGGGGCTGGTGGCGAGCAGTACTTC CASSLEGAGGEQYF
TRBJ2-1 TRBD2 - TRBV7-2 TGTGCCAGCAGCTTAAAGACTAGCACCTACAATGAGCAGTTCTTC CASSLKTSTYNEQFF
TRBJ2-7 - - TRBV15 TGTGCCACCAGCAGAGAGGGTGGGAGCTACGAGCAGTACTTC CATSREGGSYEQYF
TRBJ2-7 - - TRBV6-1 TGTGCCAGCAGTGAAAAGGACAGAGGGACCTACTACAATGAGCAGTACTTC CASSEKDRGTYYNEQYF
TRBJ2-1 TRBD2 - TRBV3-1 TGTGCCAGCAGCCAACCTGACACGGGACTAGCGGGAGCGAGGTCCGTCTACAATGAGCAGTTCTTC CASSQPDTGLAGARSVYNEQFF
TRBJ2-3 TRBD2 few TRBV28 TGTGCCAGCAGCCGGCGCCTAGCGGGGCTCGGGGATACGCAGTATTTT CASSRRLAGLGDTQYF
TRBJ1-6 - - TRBV20-1 TGCAGTGCTAGCGGGGCGCCGGTAGCGAATTCACCCCTCCACTTT CSASGAPVANSPLHF
TRBJ2-7 - - TRBV6-6 TGTGCCAGCAGATCCCTTAGCTCCTACGAGCAGTACTTC CASRSLSSYEQYF
TRBJ2-3 TRBD2 - TRBV20-1 TGCAGTGCCAATAAGGGAGGGAACACAGATACGCAGTATTTT CSANKGGNTDTQYF
TRBJ2-1 - - TRBV27 TGTGCCAGGAGTGGCGAGCTGTACAATGAGCAGTTCTTT CARSGELYNEQFF
TRBJ1-5 - - TRBV4-2 TGTGCCAGCAGCACTACAGAAAATAGCAATCAGCCCCAGCATTTT CASSTTENSNQPQHF
TRBJ2-3 TRBD1 - TRBV24-1 TGTGCCACCAGTGATTTGGGGACAGGGGATTTGACAGATACGCAGTATTTT CATSDLGTGDLTDTQYF
TRBJ2-7 TRBD1 few TRBV20-1 TGCAGTGCTAGCCGGGACAGTACCTACGAGCAGTACTTC CSASRDSTYEQYF
TRBJ1-1 TRBD1 - TRBV29-1 TGCAGCGTGTACAGGGGGCCGAACACTGAAGCTTTCTTT CSVYRGPNTEAFF
TRBJ2-3 - few TRBV6-6 TGTGCCCTAGGGCGCACAGATACGCAGTATTTT CALGRTDTQYF
TRBJ2-1 - few TRBV29-1 TGCAGCGTTGAAGGCGGGACCAGCTCCTACAATGAGCAGTTCTTC CSVEGGTSSYNEQFF
TRBJ2-7 - - TRBV5-1 TGCGCCAGCAGCATGACAGTGACTGCCTACGAGCAGTACTTC CASSMTVTAYEQYF
TRBJ2-3 - few TRBV6-6 TGTGCCAGCATCCTGAGGATGGGGGATGTAAGCACAGATACGCAGTATTTT CASILRMGDVSTDTQYF
TRBJ2-7 TRBD1 - TRBV18 TGTGCCAGCTCACCAGTTCCGGGACAGGGGGCTCTAGAGACCTACGAGCAGTACTTC CASSPVPGQGALETYEQYF
TRBJ2-7 - - TRBV28 TGTGCCAGCAGTTTTGCCTTCGGGGCCGCCTTGTCCCACGAGCAGTACTTC CASSFAFGAALSHEQYF
TRBJ1-1 - - TRBV7-2 TGTGCCAGCAGCTCGCAGATCGGTGTACCCACTGAAGCTTTCTTT CASSSQIGVPTEAFF
TRBJ1-3 - - TRBV20-1 TGCAGTGTACCTAGACTCACGGGTGGAAACACCATATATTTT CSVPRLTGGNTIYF
TRBJ2-5 - - TRBV10-3 TGTACCATCAGTGATGGAAAAGAGACCCAGTACTTC CTISDGKETQYF
TRBJ1-1 - once TRBV7-9 TGTGCCAGCAGCTTAGTTCTAGGGACTGAAGCTTTCTTT CASSLVLGTEAFF
TRBJ2-1 TRBD2 - TRBV3-1 TGTGCCAGCAGCCGCCGGACTAGGGTCTCCCACAATGAGCAGTTCTTC CASSRRTRVSHNEQFF
TRBJ2-4 - many TRBV3-1 TGTGCCAGCAGCGACCAACCCAGCACAGGGCCCAAAAACATTCAGTACTTC CASSDQPSTGPKNIQYF
TRBJ1-2 - - TRBV29-1 TGCAGCGTTGAAAGGTTGACCCGGACGCTTAGCTATGGCTACACCTTC CSVERLTRTLSYGYTF
TRBJ2-1 - many TRBV25-1 TGTGCCAGCAGTTCCCCCGGGACTCCGCAGTTCTTC CASSSPGTPQFF
TRBJ2-5 - - TRBV7-9 TGTGCCAGCAGCTTAGACCGCCTTCAGTACTTC CASSLDRLQYF
TRBJ2-2 - once TRBV5-1 TGCGCCAGCAGCGTAGCCGCGGGGAGGACCGGGGAGCTGTTTTTT CASSVAAGRTGELFF
TRBJ2-7 TRBD2 - TRBV27 TGTGCCAGCACCCCAATGGTAGCGGGGAGATACGAGCAGTACTTC CASTPMVAGRYEQYF
TRBJ2-7 TRBD2 - TRBV6-2/TRBV6-3 TGTGCCAGCAGTCCGTCGGGACTAGCGACGTCCTACGAGCTGTACTTC CASSPSGLATSYELYF
TRBJ2-7 - once TRBV28 TGTGCCAGCCAAATCCCGGGGCTTGGGATCTACGAGCAGTACTTC CASQIPGLGIYEQYF
TRBJ1-5 TRBD1 - TRBV14 TGTGCCAGCAGCCCGGGGACAGGTCAGCCCCAGCATTTT CASSPGTGQPQHF